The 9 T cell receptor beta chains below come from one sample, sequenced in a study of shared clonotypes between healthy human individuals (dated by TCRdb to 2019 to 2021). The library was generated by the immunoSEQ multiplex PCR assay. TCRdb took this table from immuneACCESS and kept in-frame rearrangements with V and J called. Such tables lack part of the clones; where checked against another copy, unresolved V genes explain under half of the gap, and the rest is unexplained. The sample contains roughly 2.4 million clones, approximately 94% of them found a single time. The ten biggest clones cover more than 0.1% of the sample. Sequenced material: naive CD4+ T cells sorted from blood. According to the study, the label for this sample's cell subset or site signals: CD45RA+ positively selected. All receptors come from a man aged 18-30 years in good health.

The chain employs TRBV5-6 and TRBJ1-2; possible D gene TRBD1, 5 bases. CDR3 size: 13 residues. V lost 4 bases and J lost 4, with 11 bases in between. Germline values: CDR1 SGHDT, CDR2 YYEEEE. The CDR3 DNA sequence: TGTGCCAGCAGCAAACCGGGACTCTATGGCTACACCTTC. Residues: CASSKPGLYGYTF. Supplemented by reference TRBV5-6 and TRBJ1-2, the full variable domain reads DAGVTQSPTHLIKTRGQQVTLRCSPKSGHDTVSWYQQALGQGPQFIFQYYEEEERQRGNFPDRFSGHQFPNYSSELNVNALLLGDSALYLCASSKPGLYGYTFGSGTRLTVV.

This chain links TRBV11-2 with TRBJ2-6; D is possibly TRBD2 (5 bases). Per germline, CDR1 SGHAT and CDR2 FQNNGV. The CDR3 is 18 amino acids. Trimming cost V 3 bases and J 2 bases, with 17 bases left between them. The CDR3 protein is CASSFEQRESPGANVLTF. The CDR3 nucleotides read TGTGCCAGCAGCTTCGAGCAAAGGGAGAGCCCTGGGGCCAACGTCCTGACTTTC. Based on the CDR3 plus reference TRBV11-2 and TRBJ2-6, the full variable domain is EAGVAQSPRYKIIEKRQSVAFWCNPISGHATLYWYQQILGQGPKLLIQFQNNGVVDDSQLPKDRFSAERLKGVDSTLKIQPAKLEDSAVYLCASSFEQRESPGANVLTFGAGSRLTVL.

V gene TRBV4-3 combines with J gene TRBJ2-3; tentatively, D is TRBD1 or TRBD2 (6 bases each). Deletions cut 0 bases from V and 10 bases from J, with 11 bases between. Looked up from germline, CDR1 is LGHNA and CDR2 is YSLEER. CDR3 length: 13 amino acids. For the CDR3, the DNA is TGCGCCAGCAGCCAAGATGGGGGGCGGGCGCAGTATTTT. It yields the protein CASSQDGGRAQYF.

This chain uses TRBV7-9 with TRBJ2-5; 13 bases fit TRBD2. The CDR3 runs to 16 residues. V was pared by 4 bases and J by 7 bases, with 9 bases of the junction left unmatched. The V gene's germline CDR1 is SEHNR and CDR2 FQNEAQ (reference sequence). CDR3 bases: TGTGCCAGCAGCTCGAGACTAGCGGGGGGCTCATGGACCCAGTACTTC. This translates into CASSSRLAGGSWTQYF.

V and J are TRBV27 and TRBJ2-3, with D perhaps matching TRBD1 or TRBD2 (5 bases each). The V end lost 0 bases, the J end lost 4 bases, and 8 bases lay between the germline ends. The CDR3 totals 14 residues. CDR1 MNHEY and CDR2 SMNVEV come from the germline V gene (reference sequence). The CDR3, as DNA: TGTGCCAGCAGTTTATCGAGGGGTTCAGATACGCAGTATTTT. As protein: CASSLSRGSDTQYF.

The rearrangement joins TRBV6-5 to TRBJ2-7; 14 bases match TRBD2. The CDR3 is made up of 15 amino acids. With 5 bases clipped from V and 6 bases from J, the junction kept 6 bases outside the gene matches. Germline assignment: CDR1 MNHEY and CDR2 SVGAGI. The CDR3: CASSRGTSGSGEQYF. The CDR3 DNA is TGTGCCAGCAGTCGAGGGACTAGCGGGAGTGGCGAGCAGTACTTC.

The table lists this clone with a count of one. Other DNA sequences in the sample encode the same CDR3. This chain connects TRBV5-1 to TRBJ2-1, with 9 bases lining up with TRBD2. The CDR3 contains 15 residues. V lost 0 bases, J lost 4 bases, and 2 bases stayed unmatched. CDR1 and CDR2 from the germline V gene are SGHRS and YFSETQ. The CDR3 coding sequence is TGCGCCAGCAGCTTGGACGCGGGGGGGTACAATGAGCAGTTCTTC. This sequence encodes CASSLDAGGYNEQFF. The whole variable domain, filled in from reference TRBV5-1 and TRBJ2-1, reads KAGVTQTPRYLIKTRGQQVTLSCSPISGHRSVSWYQQTPGQGLQFLFEYFSETQRNKGNFPGRFSGRQFSNSRSEMNVSTLELGDSALYLCASSLDAGGYNEQFFGPGTRLTVL.

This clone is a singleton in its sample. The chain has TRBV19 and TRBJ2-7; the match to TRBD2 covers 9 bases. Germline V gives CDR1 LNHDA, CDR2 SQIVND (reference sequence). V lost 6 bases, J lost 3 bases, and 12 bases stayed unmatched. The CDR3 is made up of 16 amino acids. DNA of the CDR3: TGTGCCAGTAGCATTACTGAGCGGGAGGCTTTCTACGAGCAGTACTTC. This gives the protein CASSITEREAFYEQYF.

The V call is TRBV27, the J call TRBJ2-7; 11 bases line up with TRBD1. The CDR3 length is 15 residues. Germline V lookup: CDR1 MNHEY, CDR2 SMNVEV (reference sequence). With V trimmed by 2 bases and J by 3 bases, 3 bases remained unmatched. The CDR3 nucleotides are TGTGCCAGCAGTTTAGGACAGGGGGCGCACTACGAGCAGTACTTC. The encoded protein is CASSLGQGAHYEQYF.